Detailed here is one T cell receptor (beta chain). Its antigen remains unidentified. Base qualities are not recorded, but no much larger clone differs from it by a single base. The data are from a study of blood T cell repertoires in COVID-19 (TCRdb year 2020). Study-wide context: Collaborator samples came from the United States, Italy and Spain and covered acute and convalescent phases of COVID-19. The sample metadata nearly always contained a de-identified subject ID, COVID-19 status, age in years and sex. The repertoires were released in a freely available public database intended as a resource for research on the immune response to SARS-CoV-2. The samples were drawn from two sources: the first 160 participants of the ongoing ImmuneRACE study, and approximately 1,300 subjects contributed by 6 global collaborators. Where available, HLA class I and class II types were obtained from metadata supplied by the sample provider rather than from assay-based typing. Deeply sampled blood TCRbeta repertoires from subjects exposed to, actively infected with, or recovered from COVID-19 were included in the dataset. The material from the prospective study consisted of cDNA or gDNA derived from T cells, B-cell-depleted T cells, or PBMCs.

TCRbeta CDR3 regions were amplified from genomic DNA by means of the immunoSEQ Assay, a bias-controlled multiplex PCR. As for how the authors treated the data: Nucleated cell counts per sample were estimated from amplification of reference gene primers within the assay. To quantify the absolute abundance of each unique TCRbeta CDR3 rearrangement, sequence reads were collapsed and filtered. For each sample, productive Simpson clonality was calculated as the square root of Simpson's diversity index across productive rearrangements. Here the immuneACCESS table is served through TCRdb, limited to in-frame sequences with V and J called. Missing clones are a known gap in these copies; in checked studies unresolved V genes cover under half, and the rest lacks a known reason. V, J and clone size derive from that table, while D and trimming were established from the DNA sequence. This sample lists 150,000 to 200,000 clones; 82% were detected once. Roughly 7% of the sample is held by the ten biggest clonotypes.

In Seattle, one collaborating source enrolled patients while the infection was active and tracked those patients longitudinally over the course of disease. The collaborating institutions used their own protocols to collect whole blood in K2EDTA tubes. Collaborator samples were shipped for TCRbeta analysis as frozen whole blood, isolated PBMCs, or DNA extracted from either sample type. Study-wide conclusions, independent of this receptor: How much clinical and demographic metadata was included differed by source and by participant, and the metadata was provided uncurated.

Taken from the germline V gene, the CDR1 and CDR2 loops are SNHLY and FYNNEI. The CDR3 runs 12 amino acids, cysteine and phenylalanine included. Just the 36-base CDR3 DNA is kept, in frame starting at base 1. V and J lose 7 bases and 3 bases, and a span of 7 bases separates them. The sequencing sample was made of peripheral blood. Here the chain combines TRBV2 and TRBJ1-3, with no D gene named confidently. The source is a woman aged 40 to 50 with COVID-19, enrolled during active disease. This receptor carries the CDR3 CASTLSGNTIYF. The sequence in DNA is TGTGCCAGCACACTGAGTGGAAACACCATATATTTT.